A single sample is the source of the 30 T cell receptor beta chains below, sequenced in a study of vaccination effects on CD4 cells after COVID-19 (dated 2022 in TCRdb). To identify antigen-specific CD4+ T cell clonotypes by their expansion, the ViraFEST assay first stimulated PBMC with viral peptide pools and then applied TCR sequencing. After less than eleven days of culture, CD4+ T cells were isolated with the EasySep CD4+ T cell isolation kit. Each participant received two doses of an mRNA SARS-CoV-2 vaccine, either BNT162b2 or mRNA-1273. Library preparation used the immunoSEQ multiplex PCR assay. TCRdb mirrors the immuneACCESS table, restricted to in-frame sequences. Some clones are absent from its copies; in checked studies, under half trace to an unresolved V gene, and the reason for the others is unknown. In this sample the table shows under 40,000 clones, about 70% of which occur a single time. Around 12% of the sample is in the top ten clones.

No antigens are known for them. Material: CD4+ T cells from PBMCs cultured with HCoV-229E spike peptides, obtained after COVID-19 vaccination. What the cell subset or site label conveys for this sample: HCoV-229E spike overlapping peptide pool stimulation. The origin of the receptors is a human donor who received a COVID-19 vaccine.

V is TRBV3-1 (or the pseudogene TRBV3-2) and J is TRBJ1-2; D may be TRBD1 (5 bases). CDR1 LGHDT and CDR2 YNNKEL come from the germline V gene (reference sequence). The CDR3 runs 14 residues. Trimming pared 4 bases from V and 2 bases from J, leaving 11 bases between. Here the CDR3 reads CASSPKWGNYGYTF. In DNA, the CDR3 is TGTGCCAGCAGCCCAAAATGGGGGAACTATGGCTACACCTTC.

The chain joins TRBV6-1 to TRBJ1-1, with D tentatively TRBD1 (5 bases). V was clipped by 0 bases and J by 6 bases, with 8 bases between them. From germline, CDR1 is MNHNS and CDR2 SASEGT. The CDR3 runs to 13 residues. The CDR3 here is CASSEAQGAEAFF. The DNA for the CDR3 is TGTGCCAGCAGTGAAGCTCAGGGCGCTGAAGCTTTCTTT.

The rearrangement uses TRBV9 and TRBJ2-4, with 8 bases aligning to TRBD2. The junction had 8 bases not matched to a gene; V was cut back by 0 bases and J by 9 bases. Germline V gene lookup returns CDR1 SGDLS and CDR2 YYNGEE. The CDR3 is made up of 15 amino acids. The CDR3 sequence is CASSVAQRESAIQYF. In DNA form, the CDR3 reads TGTGCCAGCAGCGTAGCACAGCGGGAGTCCGCCATTCAGTACTTC.

A few counts support this clone. The chain has TRBV19 and TRBJ2-2; D unclear. Germline V gives CDR1 LNHDA, CDR2 SQIVND (reference sequence). V lost 6 bases and J lost 6, with 5 bases in between. The CDR3 extends over 11 amino acids. The CDR3 DNA reads TGTGCCAGTAGGGATGCCGGGGAGCTGTTTTTT. Translated: CASRDAGELFF.

The J gene is TRBJ1-1, the V gene TRBV6-6, with 8 positions matching TRBD1. Germline CDR1 and CDR2: MNHNY and SVGAGI (reference sequence). The CDR3 is made up of 13 amino acids. The J segment lost 4 bases and the V segment lost 4 bases, leaving 2 bases of the junction unmatched. This CDR3 is CASSSGQGTEAFF. In DNA, the CDR3 is TGTGCCAGCAGTTCCGGACAGGGCACTGAAGCTTTCTTT.

The sample holds a few counts of this clone. The chain recombines TRBV2 with TRBJ1-2; no clear D gene. The V and J ends lost 4 bases and 8 bases respectively, with 14 bases between them. The V gene's germline CDR1 is SNHLY and CDR2 FYNNEI. The length of the CDR3 is 13 residues. Here the CDR3 reads CASSGGQNGGYTF. The CDR3 nucleotides are TGTGCCAGCAGTGGAGGGCAGAATGGCGGCTACACCTTC. The variable domain in full, with the rest retrieved from reference TRBV2 and TRBJ1-2, is EPEVTQTPSHQVTQMGQEVILRCVPISNHLYFYWYRQILGQKVEFLVSFYNNEISEKSEIFDDQFSVERPDGSNFTLKIRSTKLEDSAMYFCASSGGQNGGYTFGSGTRLTVV.

The genes are TRBV6-5 and TRBJ1-1; TRBD1 is a possible D gene (6 bases). CDR3 length: 15 amino acids. Germline CDR1 is MNHEY and CDR2 is SVGAGI. The V end lost 0 bases, the J end lost 0 bases, and 8 bases lay between the germline ends. The CDR3 is CASSYSAGVNTEAFF. The CDR3 DNA is TGTGCCAGCAGTTACTCGGCAGGGGTGAACACTGAAGCTTTCTTT.

The chain links TRBV29-1 to TRBJ2-5; D remains unclear. From germline, CDR1 is SQVTM and CDR2 ANQGSEA. V was clipped by 5 bases and J by 5 bases, with 9 bases between them. The CDR3 consists of 11 residues. Written as DNA, the CDR3 is TGCAGCGTTCTCTCTCCGGAGACCCAGTACTTC. Translation gives CSVLSPETQYF.

The CDR3 spells CASSERGEAFF. CDR3 DNA sequence: TGCGCCAGCAGTGAACGAGGGGAAGCTTTCTTT. The rearrangement joins TRBV10-1 to TRBJ1-1; D unclear. Germline V gene data show CDR1 as WNHNN and CDR2 as SYGVQD (reference sequence). The CDR3 runs to 11 residues. Trimming removed 3 bases from V and 8 bases from J, with 7 bases in between.

This clone has only one observation. The rearrangement links TRBV3-1 (or the pseudogene TRBV3-2) to TRBJ2-5; maybe TRBD2 (7 bases). V lost 3 bases, J lost 5 bases, and 16 bases lay in between. The CDR3 runs to 15 residues. Germline loops: CDR1 LGHDT, CDR2 YNNKEL (reference sequence). CDR3 sequence: CASSQNGGPGETQYF. The CDR3 DNA follows: TGTGCCAGCAGCCAGAACGGGGGGCCGGGGGAGACCCAGTACTTC.

This CDR3 reads CASSEGGGAGSLDEQYF. Written as DNA, the CDR3 is TGTGCCAGCAGTGAAGGAGGGGGAGCAGGGTCGTTGGACGAGCAGTACTTC. This chain connects TRBV25-1 to TRBJ2-7; D may be TRBD1 or TRBD2 (6 bases each). With 2 bases removed from V and 5 bases from J, the gap between germline ends came to 22 bases. The CDR3 contains 17 residues. CDR1 and CDR2 (germline): MGHDK, SYGVNS.

The chain joins TRBV18 to TRBJ2-1; D unclear. Trimming took 2 bases from V and 10 from J, leaving 6 bases between them. This CDR3 contains 11 residues. Germline CDR1 KGHSH, CDR2 LQKENI. This CDR3 reads CASSPGPEQFF. CDR3 sequence (DNA): TGTGCCAGCTCACCAGGGCCCGAGCAGTTCTTC.

CDR3 region: CASSLAGGLNEQYF. The CDR3 DNA is TGTGCCAGCAGTTTAGCGGGGGGCCTTAACGAGCAGTACTTC. The gene calls are TRBV28 and TRBJ2-7; TRBD2 matches at 8 bases. The CDR3 has 14 amino acids. J lost 5 bases, V lost 2 bases, and 5 bases had no gene match. Per germline, CDR1 MDHEN and CDR2 SYDVKM.

This chain joins TRBV24-1 and TRBJ2-1, with D possibly being TRBD2 (6 bases). Germline V gene data show CDR1 as KGHDR and CDR2 as SFDVKD. V was shortened by 2 bases and J by 1 base, with 11 bases between the two germline ends. The CDR3 has 16 residues. The CDR3 sequence is CATSDWRRGSYNEQFF. The CDR3 DNA sequence: TGTGCCACCAGTGATTGGCGGAGGGGATCCTACAATGAGCAGTTCTTC.

In its sample, this clone was seen a few times. J is TRBJ1-3 and V is TRBV5-4, with D perhaps matching TRBD1 (5 bases). The CDR3 sequence is 14 residues long. Germline V gene lookup returns CDR1 SGHNT and CDR2 YYREEE (reference sequence). V was clipped by 4 bases and J by 4 bases, with 12 bases between them. As DNA, the CDR3 is TGTGCCAGCAGCGCGGGACGGCAAGGAAACACCATATATTTT. This codes for CASSAGRQGNTIYF.

The V and J genes are TRBV29-1 and TRBJ2-7, with D perhaps TRBD1 (6 bases). This CDR3 has 13 amino acids. V was shortened by 5 bases and J by 3 bases, with 14 bases between the two germline ends. The germline V gene encodes CDR1 SQVTM and CDR2 ANQGSEA. The CDR3 nucleotides read TGCAGCGTTAGACAGGCGTCCGGCTACGAGCAGTACTTC. It is translated as CSVRQASGYEQYF.

This clone showed up just a few times. This chain joins TRBV6-4 and TRBJ2-1; a possible D gene is TRBD1 (5 bases). The CDR3 spans 15 residues. Germline V gene lookup returns CDR1 MRHNA and CDR2 SNTAGT. V was cut by 6 bases and J by 1 base, with 13 bases left in between. The CDR3, as DNA: TGTGCCAGCAGCCCCCAGGGTAGGTCCTACAATGAGCAGTTCTTC. Translated, it gives CASSPQGRSYNEQFF.

The chain employs TRBV18 and TRBJ1-1, with TRBD1 as a possible D gene (5 bases). The CDR3 length is 14 residues. V lost 1 base, J lost 1 base, and 7 bases lay in between. Germline V gives CDR1 KGHSH, CDR2 LQKENI. CDR3 nucleotide sequence: TGTGCCAGCTCACCACAGCAGGGGAACACTGAAGCTTTCTTT. This codes for CASSPQQGNTEAFF.

The rearrangement uses TRBV25-1 and TRBJ1-2, with a tentative D call TRBD1 (5 bases). The V gene's germline CDR1 is MGHDK and CDR2 SYGVNS. The V end was cut by 0 bases, the J end by 8 bases, with 13 bases between. The CDR3 contains 14 residues. CDR3 in amino acids: CASSEYIGAGGYTF. The CDR3 bases are TGTGCCAGCAGTGAATACATTGGGGCCGGGGGCTACACCTTC.

This clone was seen a handful of times. V usage is TRBV7-9 and J usage is TRBJ1-2; D gene ambiguous. The V and J ends lost 2 bases and 2 bases respectively, with 6 bases between them. The CDR3 runs 13 residues. The germline CDR1 and CDR2 sequences are SEHNR and FQNEAQ (reference sequence). Here the CDR3 DNA reads TGTGCCAGCAGCTTACTTGTCAACTATGGCTACACCTTC. This encodes CASSLLVNYGYTF.

This clone was observed a few times. The V and J genes are TRBV4-1 and TRBJ2-1; 7 positions match TRBD2. CDR3 length equals 15 residues. Losses at the gene ends were 7 bases for V and 7 bases for J; bases not matched to a gene: 13. Per the germline V gene, CDR1 is MGHRA and CDR2 is YSYEKL. The CDR3 spells CASKVRAGVGNEQFF. DNA of the CDR3: TGCGCCAGCAAAGTTCGGGCGGGAGTTGGAAATGAGCAGTTCTTC.

This clone is a singleton in its sample. The chain has TRBV10-2 and TRBJ1-2; 8 bases match TRBD1. J lost 4 bases, V lost 7 bases, and 11 bases had no gene match. There are 15 residues in the CDR3. The V gene's germline CDR1 is WSHSY and CDR2 SAAADI. The CDR3 loop reads CASKGGQGETYGYTF. In DNA form, the CDR3 reads TGCGCCAGCAAAGGAGGACAGGGAGAAACCTATGGCTACACCTTC.

This rearrangement joins TRBV5-4 to TRBJ2-5, with 7 nucleotides matching TRBD1. Germline loops: CDR1 SGHNT, CDR2 YYREEE (reference sequence). The CDR3 is 16 residues long. V gave up 3 bases and J gave up 2 bases; unmatched junction bases: 10. CDR3 sequence reads: CASSSNPAGGQETQYF. The DNA of the CDR3 is TGTGCCAGCAGCTCCAACCCGGCAGGGGGACAAGAGACCCAGTACTTC. The whole variable domain, filled in from reference TRBV5-4 and TRBJ2-5, reads ETGVTQSPTHLIKTRGQQVTLRCSSQSGHNTVSWYQQALGQGPQFIFQYYREEENGRGNFPPRFSGLQFPNYSSELNVNALELDDSALYLCASSSNPAGGQETQYFGPGTRLLVL.

In this sample, this clone turned up a few times. The chain employs TRBV11-2 and TRBJ1-6; TRBD1 aligns across 8 bases. The J segment lost 7 bases and the V segment lost 2 bases, leaving 4 bases of the junction unmatched. CDR1 and CDR2 from the germline V gene are SGHAT and FQNNGV. The CDR3 loop spans 15 amino acids. This CDR3 is CASSLRTGPNSPLHF. The CDR3 bases are TGTGCCAGCAGCTTACGGACAGGGCCCAATTCACCCCTCCACTTT.

This clone was detected only a few times. V gene TRBV5-1 combines with J gene TRBJ2-1; TRBD2 agrees at 7 bases. Germline trimming cut 1 base from V and 13 bases from J; bases unmatched to any gene: 8. The CDR3 is made up of 13 amino acids. Germline CDR1 and CDR2: SGHRS and YFSETQ. CDR3 sequence (DNA): TGCGCCAGCAGCTTGAAGGGAGGGAGGGGACAGTTCTTC. Encoded protein: CASSLKGGRGQFF.

This chain links TRBV21-1 with TRBJ2-3; the table's TRBD1 call for D was not verified on the DNA. TRBV21-1 is annotated as a pseudogene. The CDR3 runs to 16 residues. The CDR3 reads CASSGVTGESTDTQYF. Written as DNA, the CDR3 is TGTGCCAGCAGCGGGGTCACAGGGGAAAGCACAGATACGCAGTATTTT.

On this clone itself: The germline gene is not matched at one end of the junction; a read error may be the cause. The CDR3 protein is CASSDPYFDNSAF. The CDR3 DNA follows: TGTGCCAGCAGTGACCCGTATTTTGATAATTCGGCCTTT. The J gene is TRBJ1-5, the V gene TRBV6-1; D gene unclear. This CDR3 is 13 amino acids long. CDR1 MNHNS and CDR2 SASEGT come from the germline V gene.

The rearrangement uses TRBV25-1 and TRBJ1-5; D is uncertain. The CDR3 is 16 amino acids. Germline lookup yields CDR1 MGHDK and CDR2 SYGVNS. V was cut by 1 base and J by 2 bases, with 12 bases left in between. The CDR3 region is CASSESIGGGNQPQHF. The CDR3 nucleotides are TGTGCCAGCAGTGAATCAATAGGTGGTGGCAATCAGCCCCAGCATTTT.

The chain combines TRBV5-1 with TRBJ1-3; a weak D match, TRBD1 (5 bases). The V gene's germline CDR1 is SGHRS and CDR2 YFSETQ. The V and J ends lost 0 bases and 1 base respectively, with 8 bases between them. CDR3 length: 15 amino acids. The CDR3 region is CASSLAWGSGNTIYF. The CDR3 coding sequence is TGCGCCAGCAGCTTGGCCTGGGGGTCTGGAAACACCATATATTTT.

This sequence joins TRBV14 and TRBJ1-1; tentatively, D is TRBD1 (6 bases). CDR3 size: 13 residues. Germline CDR1 is SGHDN and CDR2 is FVKESK. V was clipped by 0 bases and J by 7 bases, with 9 bases between them. CDR3 coding DNA: TGTGCCAGCAGCCAAGACCTGGACAGTGAAGCTTTCTTT. It codes for CASSQDLDSEAFF.